The 18 T cell receptor beta chains given below trace back to one sample, sequenced in a study of CD8+ T cells in alopecia areata. Stated treatment: oral pan-JAK inhibitor, 5-10 mg twice daily. The authors extracted RNA and reverse transcribed it into cDNA as the sequencing template. Here immunoSEQ multiplex PCR was the method, and the copy in TCRdb shows in-frame clones only, minus some. Found here are about 190,000 clones, around three fifths of them singletons; the top ten hold approximately 0.93%. Sequencing used CD4+ T cells sorted from blood, obtained at week 24, from a patient treated with tofacitinib. The receptor source for this set is a human donor with alopecia areata.

This sequence joins TRBV4-1 and TRBJ1-2; D uncertain. Between the trimmed V and J ends, which lost 1 base and 4 bases, there was a span of 13 bases. The CDR3 extends over 15 amino acids. Per the germline V gene, CDR1 is MGHRA and CDR2 is YSYEKL. The CDR3 loop reads CASSQGTARSYGYTF. The DNA for the CDR3 is TGCGCCAGCAGCCAAGGGACTGCTAGGTCCTATGGCTACACCTTC.

The chain uses TRBV9 and TRBJ2-1; tentatively, D is TRBD1 or TRBD2 (5 bases each). This CDR3 contains 15 residues. From germline, CDR1 is SGDLS and CDR2 YYNGEE. V lost 3 bases and J lost 4, with 14 bases in between. DNA for the CDR3: TGTGCCAGCAGCGGCACCCCGGGACCGTACAATGAGCAGTTCTTC. As protein: CASSGTPGPYNEQFF.

The chain combines TRBV6-5 with TRBJ1-1; 7 bases are shared with TRBD1. Germline loops: CDR1 MNHEY, CDR2 SVGAGI. V shed 6 bases, J shed 6 bases, and the junction held 7 bases outside the gene matches. The CDR3 runs 13 residues. In DNA, the CDR3 is TGTGCCAGCAGGGCGGACAGGAGGTCTGAAGCTTTCTTT. Protein: CASRADRRSEAFF.

The genes are TRBV29-1 and TRBJ2-5, with D possibly TRBD1 on 5 matching bases. The CDR3 has 13 residues. Deletions cut 5 bases from V and 2 bases from J, with 12 bases between. Germline V gives CDR1 SQVTM, CDR2 ANQGSEA. CDR3: CSVLGHKQETQYF. CDR3 bases: TGCAGCGTTTTAGGACACAAACAAGAGACCCAGTACTTC.

This rearrangement joins TRBV11-2 to TRBJ2-2; TRBD2 is a possible D gene (5 bases). CDR3 length: 15 residues. V lost 5 bases, J lost 4 bases, and 14 bases lay in between. Germline V gives CDR1 SGHAT, CDR2 FQNNGV. Written as DNA, the CDR3 is TGTGCCAGCAGCCCTAGACTACCGCCCACCGGGGAGCTGTTTTTT. Its translation: CASSPRLPPTGELFF.

V and J are TRBV9 and TRBJ2-7; TRBD2 agrees at 8 bases. The CDR3 loop spans 15 amino acids. Germline assignment: CDR1 SGDLS and CDR2 YYNGEE. J lost 4 bases, V lost 2 bases, and 8 bases had no gene match. Written as DNA, the CDR3 is TGTGCCAGCAGCGTGTCTGGAGCGGGGGTGTACGAGCAGTACTTC. This translates into CASSVSGAGVYEQYF.

Notes on this clone: The same CDR3 is also encoded by other DNA sequences in this sample. This rearrangement joins TRBV7-2 to TRBJ1-5; D gene uncertain. V dropped 1 base and J dropped 3 bases, with 7 bases sitting between them. The CDR3 covers 14 residues. The V gene's germline CDR1 is SGHTA and CDR2 FQGNSA. The CDR3 reads CASSLGDINQPQHF. CDR3 bases: TGTGCCAGCAGCTTAGGAGATATCAATCAGCCCCAGCATTTT.

This clone was seen a single time. This sequence joins TRBV2 and TRBJ2-7; D is unclear. The CDR3 runs to 12 residues. Germline CDR1 reads SNHLY; CDR2 reads FYNNEI. Trimming left V 1 base short and J 6 bases short, with 7 bases between. In DNA form, the CDR3 reads TGTGCCAGCAGTGAAGAACGACTCGAGCAGTACTTC. Encoded protein: CASSEERLEQYF.

This clone has a handful of counts. The V and J genes are TRBV6-4 and TRBJ1-6; 7 bases are shared with TRBD1. V shed 0 bases and J 10 bases; nucleotides not matched to a gene: 9. The V gene's germline CDR1 is MRHNA and CDR2 SNTAGT. This CDR3 has 16 residues. The CDR3 region has the DNA TGTGCCAGCAGTGACTCCATAGACAGGGTGCGGTCACCCCTCCACTTT. Translation gives CASSDSIDRVRSPLHF.

About this clone itself: Germline is not matched at one junction end, which may reflect a read error. This sequence joins TRBV2 and TRBJ2-5; tentative D call: TRBD1 (5 bases). The V gene's germline CDR1 is SNHLY and CDR2 FYNNEI. The CDR3 length is 13 residues. CDR3 sequence (DNA): TGTGCCAGAAGTGACAGCCAGGGAGAGACCCAGTACTTC. This codes for CARSDSQGETQYF.

The chain combines TRBV5-6 with TRBJ2-7; the D is unclear. Germline V gene data show CDR1 as SGHDT and CDR2 as YYEEEE. This CDR3 is 14 amino acids long. V lost 1 base and J 3 bases, leaving 11 bases between the germline ends. CDR3: CASSLRSAGYEQYF. The CDR3 DNA is TGTGCCAGCAGCTTGCGATCGGCAGGCTACGAGCAGTACTTC.

Comments on this clone: Other nucleotide sequences from this sample produce the same CDR3. V is TRBV29-1 and J is TRBJ2-7; 8 bases agree with TRBD1. Unmatched junction bases numbered 1, after V lost 6 bases and J lost 0 bases. The CDR3 sequence is 12 residues long. CDR1 is SQVTM and CDR2 is ANQGSEA in the germline V gene. Here the CDR3 reads CSVGQGSYEQYF. CDR3 in DNA: TGCAGCGTCGGACAGGGCTCCTACGAGCAGTACTTC.

J is TRBJ2-2 and V is TRBV5-1; TRBD1 agrees at 10 bases. This CDR3 has 14 residues. Trimming took 4 bases from V and 4 from J; bases not matched to a gene: 1. CDR1 and CDR2 from the germline V gene are SGHRS and YFSETQ. Here the CDR3 DNA reads TGCGCCAGCAGCGGGACAGGGGTCACCGGGGAGCTGTTTTTT. It yields the protein CASSGTGVTGELFF.

The rearrangement links TRBV30 to TRBJ1-2; D is undetermined. The CDR3 runs to 16 residues. Germline CDR1 GTSNPN, CDR2 SVGIG (reference sequence). V lost 2 bases and J 4 bases, leaving 20 bases between the germline ends. The CDR3 loop is CAWSPRGAGFSYGYTF. CDR3 bases: TGTGCCTGGAGTCCCCGAGGAGCAGGATTTTCCTATGGCTACACCTTC.

The V and J genes are TRBV30 and TRBJ2-1; 14 nucleotides line up with TRBD2. The CDR3 consists of 18 residues. The junction had 7 bases not matched to a gene; V was cut back by 2 bases and J by 1 base. CDR1 is GTSNPN, CDR2 SVGIG, per germline (reference sequence). CDR3 region: CAWSRGLAGGESYNEQFF. Written as DNA, the CDR3 is TGTGCCTGGAGTCGTGGACTAGCGGGGGGCGAATCCTACAATGAGCAGTTCTTC.

This chain links TRBV30 with TRBJ1-5; possibly TRBD1 for D (5 bases). Trimming took 2 bases from V and 4 from J, leaving 12 bases between them. Germline CDR1 and CDR2: GTSNPN and SVGIG (reference sequence). This CDR3 spans 14 amino acids. In DNA, the CDR3 is TGTGCCTGGAGTTCCACAGGAGGGAATCAGCCCCAGCATTTT. This sequence encodes CAWSSTGGNQPQHF. The full variable domain, its missing parts supplied by reference TRBV30 and TRBJ1-5, is SQTIHQWPATLVQPVGSPLSLECTVEGTSNPNLYWYRQAAGRGLQLLFYSVGIGQISSEVPQNLSASRPQDRQFILSSKKLLLSDSGFYLCAWSSTGGNQPQHFGDGTRLSIL.

This clone was counted between two and nine times. The V call is TRBV28, the J call TRBJ1-4; TRBD1 is a possible D gene (5 bases). There are 15 residues in the CDR3. Germline V gene sequence: CDR1 MDHEN, CDR2 SYDVKM. Trimming cost V 4 bases and J 8 bases, with 17 bases left between them. Written as DNA, the CDR3 is TGTGCCAGCAGTTATCAAGGTGGGGGTCGAGAAAAACTGTTTTTT. Residues: CASSYQGGGREKLFF.

The chain employs TRBV6-1 and TRBJ2-2; D remains ambiguous. CDR3 size: 12 residues. The ends were cut back, 6 bases at V and 8 bases at J, with 10 bases in the middle. The germline gives CDR1 MNHNS, CDR2 SASEGT. CDR3 sequence: CASSRSGGELFF. CDR3 DNA sequence: TGTGCCAGCAGCCGTTCTGGGGGGGAGCTGTTTTTT.